The 30 T cell receptor beta chains listed next were all sequenced from one sample in a study of regulatory T cells in long-lasting Graves disease. Time point of the sample: newly diagnosed GD, antithyroid drugs for less than 3 months. The TCR library was made from RNA that had been extracted from PBMCs in TRIzol. Both iRepertoire HTBI primers and Arm-PCR of CDR3 regions were used to build the TCR beta libraries. One entry per CDR3 protein results from TCRdb running MiXCR on the multiplex PCR reads. The repertoire holds some 490,000 distinct CDR3 sequences, around 12% seen once, with more than 8% in the top ten. This sample was also put to use in a study of T cells in Graves' hyperthyroidism and ophthalmopathy.

Sequences were derived from peripheral blood mononuclear cells (PBMCs), sampled at new diagnosis, from a patient treated with antithyroid drugs. The receptors derive from a woman younger than 45 with Graves disease.

The chain couples TRBV19 to TRBJ2-1, with TRBD2 as a possible D gene (5 bases). Per the germline V gene, CDR1 is LNHDA and CDR2 is SQIVND (reference sequence). CDR3 size: 13 residues. V was trimmed by 3 bases and J by 5 bases, leaving 8 bases between them. CDR3 nucleotide sequence: TGTGCCAGTAGTATTTGGGAGAACAATGAGCAGTTCTTC. This codes for CASSIWENNEQFF.

This clonotype was found many times. V and J are TRBV27 and TRBJ2-3; perhaps TRBD2 as D (6 bases). V was cut by 4 bases and J by 4 bases, with 9 bases left in between. This CDR3 has 13 amino acids. Germline CDR1 is MNHEY and CDR2 is SMNVEV (reference sequence). The CDR3: CASSWREADTQYF. In DNA form, the CDR3 reads TGTGCCAGCAGTTGGAGGGAGGCAGATACGCAGTATTTT.

This clonotype occurred many times. The rearrangement joins TRBV28 to TRBJ2-3; 12 bases agree with TRBD2. The CDR3 loop spans 18 amino acids. The germline gives CDR1 MDHEN, CDR2 SYDVKM. With V trimmed by 6 bases and J by 2 bases, 12 bases remained unmatched. The CDR3 here is CASSQTSGSPLNTDTQYF. DNA for the CDR3: TGTGCCAGCAGCCAGACTAGCGGGAGCCCCCTAAACACAGATACGCAGTATTTT.

The V call is TRBV6-1, the J call TRBJ2-2; D is perhaps TRBD1 (6 bases). The CDR3 sequence is 15 residues long. Germline V gene data show CDR1 as MNHNS and CDR2 as SASEGT. V lost 6 bases and J lost 0, with 11 bases in between. DNA for the CDR3: TGTGCCAGCAGAGGTGACAGGACGAACACCGGGGAGCTGTTTTTT. Its protein is CASRGDRTNTGELFF.

This chain uses TRBV3-1 with TRBJ2-1, with 10 bases fitting TRBD2. Germline V gene lookup returns CDR1 LGHDT and CDR2 YNNKEL (reference sequence). The CDR3 length is 19 residues. The V and J ends lost 4 bases and 4 bases, in that order; junction bases with no gene match: 16. Written as DNA, the CDR3 is TGTGCCAGCAGCCTTGTCGGGACTAGCGCACCTCCTTGGTACAATGAGCAGTTCTTC. It encodes CASSLVGTSAPPWYNEQFF.

At least ten counts were recorded for this clonotype. The J gene is TRBJ2-1, the V gene TRBV6-2 or TRBV6-3, with 13 bases identical to TRBD2. Germline CDR1 MNHEY, CDR2 SVGEGT. V was clipped by 5 bases and J by 4 bases; unmatched bases: 8. The CDR3 sequence is 17 residues long. CDR3 residues: CASSRTSGRAVYNEQFF. The CDR3 nucleotides are TGTGCCAGCAGTCGAACTAGCGGGAGGGCCGTTTACAATGAGCAGTTCTTC.

This clonotype occurred many times. J is TRBJ2-3 and V is TRBV7-8; no firm D call. This CDR3 has 15 amino acids. CDR1 and CDR2 (germline): SGHVS, FQNEAQ. V lost 2 bases to trimming and J lost 0 bases, with 9 bases between them. CDR3 in DNA: TGTGCCAGCAGCTTATCGGTCGGGAGCACAGATACGCAGTATTTT. The encoded protein is CASSLSVGSTDTQYF.

This clonotype was observed at least ten times. The chain recombines TRBV6-2 or TRBV6-3 with TRBJ2-7; 9 bases agree with TRBD1. CDR3 length equals 13 residues. CDR1 and CDR2 (germline): MNHEY, SVGEGT. Unmatched junction bases numbered 6, after V lost 8 bases and J lost 4 bases. CDR3: CASGDRVRYEQYF. CDR3 coding DNA: TGTGCCAGCGGGGACAGGGTTCGGTACGAGCAGTACTTC.

This clonotype occurred a few times. The chain couples TRBV11-2 to TRBJ2-1, with a possible D match to TRBD2 (6 bases). Germline CDR1 SGHAT, CDR2 FQNNGV. CDR3 length: 14 amino acids. V lost 5 bases and J lost 6, with 14 bases in between. The CDR3 nucleotides read TGTGCCAGCAGCCTCCTTGCAGCGGGCAATGAGCAGTTCTTC. Translated: CASSLLAAGNEQFF. The whole variable domain, filled in from reference TRBV11-2 and TRBJ2-1, reads EAGVAQSPRYKIIEKRQSVAFWCNPISGHATLYWYQQILGQGPKLLIQFQNNGVVDDSQLPKDRFSAERLKGVDSTLKIQPAKLEDSAVYLCASSLLAAGNEQFFGPGTRLTVL.

The chain carries TRBV19 and TRBJ2-5, with unresolved D. In germline, CDR1 is LNHDA, CDR2 SQIVND (reference sequence). This CDR3 has 13 amino acids. V was trimmed by 5 bases and J by 5 bases, leaving 12 bases between them. The CDR3 protein is CASSPTWSETQYF. DNA of the CDR3: TGTGCCAGTAGTCCTACCTGGTCGGAGACCCAGTACTTC.

This clonotype was observed many times. The chain recombines TRBV28 with TRBJ1-1; D not certain. The CDR3 length is 14 residues. With 1 base removed from V and 6 bases from J, the gap between germline ends came to 12 bases. Germline loops: CDR1 MDHEN, CDR2 SYDVKM. The CDR3 nucleotides read TGTGCCAGCAGTTTATTACATCCCTTAGCTGAAGCTTTCTTT. Translating it yields CASSLLHPLAEAFF.

This clonotype turned up a few times. V is TRBV9 and J is TRBJ2-5; 9 nucleotides match TRBD1. CDR1 is SGDLS, CDR2 YYNGEE, per germline. Unmatched junction bases numbered 2, after V lost 1 base and J lost 4 bases. The CDR3 sequence is 14 residues long. The CDR3, as DNA: TGTGCCAGCAGCGTAACAGGGGGCATAGAGACCCAGTACTTC. This codes for CASSVTGGIETQYF. The complete variable domain, with remaining parts taken from reference TRBV9 and TRBJ2-5, reads DSGVTQTPKHLITATGQRVTLRCSPRSGDLSVYWYQQSLDQGLQFLIQYYNGEERAKGNILERFSAQQFPDLHSELNLSSLELGDSALYFCASSVTGGIETQYFGPGTRLLVL.

The chain employs TRBV5-6 and TRBJ1-5, with D possibly matching TRBD1 (5 bases). Trimming removed 3 bases at V and 6 bases at J, with 10 bases between. The germline CDR1 and CDR2 sequences are SGHDT and YYEEEE. CDR3 length: 13 residues. The CDR3 DNA reads as TGTGCCAGCAGCTCGGGGGGGGTTCAGCCCCAGCATTTT. This encodes CASSSGGVQPQHF.

V gene TRBV18 combines with J gene TRBJ1-1; D is uncertain. Per germline, CDR1 KGHSH and CDR2 LQKENI. This CDR3 spans 14 amino acids. V shed 3 bases and J shed 4 bases, with 12 bases lying between them. CDR3 amino acids: CASSPQKGSTEAFF. The CDR3 DNA reads as TGTGCCAGCTCACCCCAGAAAGGGAGCACTGAAGCTTTCTTT. Full variable domain (rest looked up from reference TRBV18 and TRBJ1-1): NAGVMQNPRHLVRRRGQEARLRCSPMKGHSHVYWYRQLPEEGLKFMVYLQKENIIDESGMPKERFSAEFPKEGPSILRIQQVVRGDSAAYFCASSPQKGSTEAFFGQGTRLTVV.

This clonotype was observed at least ten times. The gene calls are TRBV20-1 and TRBJ1-2; D possibly corresponds to TRBD1 (5 bases). V gave up 4 bases and J gave up 7 bases, with 16 bases separating them. This CDR3 has 13 amino acids. Germline V gene lookup returns CDR1 DFQATT and CDR2 SNEGSKA (reference sequence). CDR3 protein: CSATPGISGGYTF. In DNA, the CDR3 is TGCAGTGCTACCCCAGGGATTTCTGGTGGCTACACCTTC.

This clonotype has more than one count but fewer than ten. This sequence joins TRBV9 and TRBJ2-2; TRBD2 agrees at 7 bases. With 3 bases clipped from V and 0 bases from J, the junction kept 5 bases outside the gene matches. This CDR3 is 16 amino acids long. Germline V gene sequence: CDR1 SGDLS, CDR2 YYNGEE. The CDR3 DNA reads TGTGCCAGCAGCGAGACCGGGACTACGAACACCGGGGAGCTGTTTTTT. It yields the protein CASSETGTTNTGELFF.

Many counts were recorded for this clonotype. The chain joins TRBV5-1 to TRBJ2-2; no reliable D call. The germline V gene has CDR1 SGHRS and CDR2 YFSETQ. V lost 4 bases and J lost 6, with 10 bases in between. The CDR3 runs to 13 residues. The CDR3 here is CASSPQGPGELFF. The CDR3 coding sequence is TGCGCCAGCAGCCCCCAAGGACCCGGGGAGCTGTTTTTT.

At least ten counts were recorded for this clonotype. The chain is built from TRBV7-9 and TRBJ1-1; unclear D gene. This CDR3 region has 16 residues. V lost 2 bases, J lost 0 bases, and 13 bases lay in between. Germline assignment: CDR1 SEHNR and CDR2 FQNEAQ (reference sequence). CDR3 loop: CASSLPRLALNTEAFF. The DNA for the CDR3 is TGTGCCAGCAGCTTACCTCGACTCGCCCTGAACACTGAAGCTTTCTTT.

This clonotype showed up many times. The chain links TRBV27 to TRBJ2-1; D remains ambiguous. The CDR3 is 18 amino acids. The germline V and J ends were trimmed by 3 bases and 1 base, with 19 bases remaining between them. The V gene's germline CDR1 is MNHEY and CDR2 SMNVEV (reference sequence). CDR3 DNA: TGTGCCAGCAGTTTTGTAGGTCCTCTGTACTCTTCCTACAATGAGCAGTTCTTC. Its protein product is CASSFVGPLYSSYNEQFF.

This clonotype was counted ten times or more. The rearrangement uses TRBV28 and TRBJ1-5, with D possibly TRBD1 on 6 matching bases. From germline, CDR1 is MDHEN and CDR2 SYDVKM. The CDR3 totals 14 residues. Trimming pared 3 bases from V and 5 bases from J, leaving 11 bases between. The CDR3 protein is CASSFSTGYQPQHF. The CDR3 region has the DNA TGTGCCAGCAGTTTTTCAACAGGGTATCAGCCCCAGCATTTT. Variable domain in full (rest from reference TRBV28 and TRBJ1-5): DVKVTQSSRYLVKRTGEKVFLECVQDMDHENMFWYRQDPGLGLRLIYFSYDVKMKEKGDIPEGYSVSREKKERFSLILESASTNQTSMYLCASSFSTGYQPQHFGDGTRLSIL.

This clonotype was picked up many times. The gene calls are TRBV11-2 and TRBJ2-7; 9 nucleotides match TRBD2. CDR1 and CDR2 (germline): SGHAT, FQNNGV. CDR3 length equals 14 residues. V lost 7 bases and J lost 4; bases outside the gene matches: 8. The CDR3 protein is CASNKLAGLYEQYF. The CDR3 DNA follows: TGTGCCAGCAATAAACTAGCGGGTCTATACGAGCAGTACTTC.

This clonotype was detected ten times or more. The gene calls are TRBV11-2 and TRBJ2-7; 9 bases align to TRBD2. Looked up from germline, CDR1 is SGHAT and CDR2 is FQNNGV. V trimming: 8 bases; J trimming: 2 bases; junction bases outside the gene matches: 10. There are 15 residues in the CDR3. The CDR3 is CASQVRLAVTYEQYF. For the CDR3, the DNA is TGTGCCAGCCAAGTCCGACTAGCGGTTACCTACGAGCAGTACTTC.

V is TRBV4-1 and J is TRBJ1-4, with 8 bases that match TRBD1. The length of the CDR3 is 15 residues. Germline-derived CDR1 and CDR2 are MGHRA and YSYEKL. The junction had 9 bases not matched to a gene; V was cut back by 5 bases and J by 7 bases. The CDR3 DNA reads as TGCGCCAGCAGCACCCGACAGGGGTTTGGTGAAAAACTGTTTTTT. This sequence encodes CASSTRQGFGEKLFF.

This clonotype came up many times. V is TRBV11-2 and J is TRBJ1-2; D remains unclear. V shed 4 bases and J shed 3 bases, with 9 bases lying between them. The CDR3 runs 13 residues. In germline, CDR1 is SGHAT, CDR2 FQNNGV. CDR3 amino acids: CASSWQIHYGYTF. CDR3 DNA sequence: TGTGCCAGCAGCTGGCAGATCCACTATGGCTACACCTTC.

The sample holds many counts of this clonotype. The chain carries TRBV20-1 and TRBJ1-5; a possible D gene is TRBD1 (5 bases). The CDR3 spans 13 residues. V was pared by 6 bases and J by 3 bases, with 12 bases between. Germline CDR1 reads DFQATT; CDR2 reads SNEGSKA (reference sequence). The CDR3 reads CSASRGPNQPQHF. The CDR3 DNA reads as TGCAGTGCATCACGGGGCCCCAATCAGCCCCAGCATTTT.

This clonotype has at least ten counts. The chain carries TRBV12-3 or TRBV12-4 and TRBJ2-7, with D possibly TRBD1 on 5 matching bases. This CDR3 has 15 amino acids. V dropped 3 bases and J dropped 2 bases, with 14 bases sitting between them. The CDR3 DNA reads as TGTGCCAGCAGTTTCGGGCAGGGCCGCACCTACGAGCAGTACTTC. Translating it yields CASSFGQGRTYEQYF.

The chain joins TRBV9 to TRBJ2-2; tentatively, D is TRBD2 (6 bases). The CDR3 length is 14 residues. CDR1 SGDLS and CDR2 YYNGEE come from the germline V gene. V shed 0 bases and J shed 3 bases, with 6 bases lying between them. This chain's CDR3 is CASSVGRDTGELFF. The CDR3 DNA reads TGTGCCAGCAGCGTAGGGAGGGACACCGGGGAGCTGTTTTTT.

This clonotype was seen many times. The chain has TRBV24-1 and TRBJ2-6; D is undetermined. Looked up from germline, CDR1 is KGHDR and CDR2 is SFDVKD. V was shortened by 0 bases and J by 0 bases, with 8 bases between the two germline ends. The CDR3 sequence is 17 residues long. The CDR3 DNA is TGTGCCACCAGTGATTTGCCACCATACTCTGGGGCCAACGTCCTGACTTTC. As protein: CATSDLPPYSGANVLTF.

This clonotype was picked up a small number of times. The chain has TRBV11-3 and TRBJ2-3; D may be TRBD1 (6 bases). This CDR3 region has 16 residues. CDR1 SGHNT and CDR2 YENEEA come from the germline V gene. Trimming pared 2 bases from V and 0 bases from J, leaving 12 bases between. CDR3 in amino acids: CASSLSPGTSTDTQYF. Here the CDR3 DNA reads TGTGCCAGCAGCTTATCTCCCGGGACAAGCACAGATACGCAGTATTTT. The whole variable domain, filled in from reference TRBV11-3 and TRBJ2-3, reads EAGVVQSPRYKIIEKKQPVAFWCNPISGHNTLYWYLQNLGQGPELLIRYENEEAVDDSQLPKDRFSAERLKGVDSTLKIQPAELGDSAVYLCASSLSPGTSTDTQYFGPGTRLTVL.

The table lists this clonotype with many counts. The rearrangement uses TRBV2 and TRBJ2-3; D might be TRBD2 (6 bases). Trimming removed 7 bases at V and 2 bases at J, with 10 bases between. Germline CDR1 reads SNHLY; CDR2 reads FYNNEI. The CDR3 length is 13 residues. The CDR3 reads CASIGGNTDTQYF. The CDR3 DNA is TGTGCCAGCATCGGCGGGAACACAGATACGCAGTATTTT.